This T cell receptor (beta chain) is from a study of shared clonotypes between healthy human individuals. Points from the study as a whole: Rarefaction gave evidence that sorted-subset sequencing remained incomplete despite large depth. Relative to their counterparts shared across all four donors, non-shared clonotypes exhibited diminished generation probabilities.

About this clone: Antigen specificity is unknown.

CDR1 and CDR2 from the germline V gene are SGDLS and YYNGEE. Trimming left V 0 bases short and J 7 bases short, with 14 bases between. The CDR3 sequence is 15 residues long. Libraries were prepared by immunoSEQ multiplex PCR; TCRdb keeps only in-frame clonotypes and omits some of them. Of about 2.5 million clones listed, about 90% are singletons. The sample consisted of naive CD4+ T cells from PBMCs. Stated subset: CD45RA+ positively selected. The rearrangement uses TRBV9 and TRBJ1-5, with D possibly being TRBD1 (5 bases). This receptor was identified in a man aged 18-30 years in good health. Some clones in this sample may be carry-over from other donors' samples. CDR3 DNA: TGTGCCAGCAGCGTAGAGGTGGGACTGTGCCAGCCCCAGCATTTT. Its protein is CASSVEVGLCQPQHF. The variable domain in full, with the rest retrieved from reference TRBV9 and TRBJ1-5, is DSGVTQTPKHLITATGQRVTLRCSPRSGDLSVYWYQQSLDQGLQFLIQYYNGEERAKGNILERFSAQQFPDLHSELNLSSLELGDSALYFCASSVEVGLCQPQHFGDGTRLSIL.